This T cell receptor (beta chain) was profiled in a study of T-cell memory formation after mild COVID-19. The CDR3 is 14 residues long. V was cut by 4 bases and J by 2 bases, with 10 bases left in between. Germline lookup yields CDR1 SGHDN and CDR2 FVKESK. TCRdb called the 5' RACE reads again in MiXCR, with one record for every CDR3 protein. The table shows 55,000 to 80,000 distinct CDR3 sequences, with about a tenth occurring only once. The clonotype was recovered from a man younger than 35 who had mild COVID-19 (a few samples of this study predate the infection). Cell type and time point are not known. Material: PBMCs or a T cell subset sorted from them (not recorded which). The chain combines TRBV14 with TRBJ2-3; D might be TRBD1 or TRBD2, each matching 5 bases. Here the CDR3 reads CASSPRGNTDTQYF. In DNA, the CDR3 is TGTGCCAGCAGCCCGAGGGGCAACACAGATACGCAGTATTTT.